The 22 T cell receptor beta chains given below trace back to one sample, sequenced in a study of regulatory T cells. General study findings and limits: In CD3G deficiency, regulatory T cells had lower Shannon diversity than autologous conventional CD4+ and control regulatory cells.

Antigen specificity for these receptors is unknown. Amplification used 52 TRBV primers and 13 TRBJ primers. Libraries were prepared by immunoSEQ multiplex PCR; TCRdb keeps only in-frame clonotypes and omits some of them. This sample has some 6,000 clones; around 91% occur once, and the top ten carry under 2%. The sample comprised CD4+ Tregs sorted from blood. These receptors were obtained from a young adult with CD3G deficiency.

The chain has TRBV7-8 and TRBJ2-2, with TRBD1 matching over 10 bases. This CDR3 contains 15 residues. Germline trimming cut 8 bases from V and 4 bases from J; bases unmatched to any gene: 7. Germline lookup yields CDR1 SGHVS and CDR2 FQNEAQ. This chain's CDR3 is CASQGQGFGTGELFF. The CDR3 DNA reads TGTGCCAGCCAGGGACAGGGGTTTGGCACCGGGGAGCTGTTTTTT.

This sequence joins TRBV25-1 and TRBJ2-5; 11 bases map to TRBD1. The germline V gene encodes CDR1 MGHDK and CDR2 SYGVNS. After removal of 4 bases from V and 3 bases from J, the junction contained 4 bases not matched to a gene. The CDR3 has 15 residues. CDR3 amino acids: CASSAPGQGEETQYF. CDR3 DNA sequence: TGTGCCAGCAGTGCCCCGGGACAGGGGGAAGAGACCCAGTACTTC.

This chain connects TRBV28 to TRBJ2-7; TRBD1 is a possible D gene (6 bases). CDR1 and CDR2 (germline): MDHEN, SYDVKM. Trimming left V 5 bases short and J 6 bases short, with 26 bases between. The CDR3 runs to 17 residues. In DNA form, the CDR3 reads TGTGCCAGCAGTCCCAGATCCTCCTCAGACAGGAGTGTCGAGCAGTACTTC. It yields the protein CASSPRSSSDRSVEQYF.

V gene TRBV10-2 combines with J gene TRBJ2-7, with D tentatively TRBD2 (6 bases). The CDR3 runs to 14 residues. V was pared by 4 bases and J by 2 bases, with 12 bases between. Per germline, CDR1 WSHSY and CDR2 SAAADI. As DNA, the CDR3 is TGCGCCAGCAGTGGGGGACTGGGGACCTACGAGCAGTACTTC. Protein product: CASSGGLGTYEQYF.

The gene calls are TRBV19 and TRBJ2-7, with 7 bases fitting TRBD2. CDR1 is LNHDA, CDR2 SQIVND, per germline (reference sequence). The CDR3 is 19 amino acids. The J segment lost 0 bases and the V segment lost 5 bases, leaving 19 bases of the junction unmatched. For the CDR3, the DNA is TGTGCCAGTAGTCGATCCCCCGGGACTACCAACGAGAGCTCCTACGAGCAGTACTTC. Protein sequence: CASSRSPGTTNESSYEQYF.

This chain uses TRBV18 with TRBJ2-7, with a tentative D call TRBD1 (5 bases). The CDR3 has 14 residues. CDR1 KGHSH and CDR2 LQKENI come from the germline V gene. The V gene lost 2 bases and the J gene lost 5 bases, with 13 bases spanning the gap. The CDR3 bases are TGTGCCAGCTCACCAGCAGACAGTAGTCACGAGCAGTACTTC. As protein: CASSPADSSHEQYF.

The CDR3 is CASSLGDQGAKAFF. As DNA, the CDR3 is TGCGCCAGCAGCTTAGGTGACCAGGGGGCGAAGGCTTTCTTT. The rearrangement links TRBV5-1 to TRBJ1-1; TRBD1 agrees at 8 bases. Germline V gene sequence: CDR1 SGHRS, CDR2 YFSETQ. V lost 2 bases and J lost 11; bases outside the gene matches: 11. The CDR3 is made up of 14 amino acids.

The chain is built from TRBV5-1 and TRBJ2-2; 9 positions agree with TRBD1. Trimming removed 2 bases from V and 4 bases from J; junction bases left unmatched: 6. From germline, CDR1 is SGHRS and CDR2 YFSETQ. CDR3 length: 16 amino acids. This CDR3 is CASSFSGTGTTGELFF. In nucleotides, the CDR3 is TGCGCCAGCAGCTTTTCCGGGACAGGGACCACCGGGGAGCTGTTTTTT. The full variable domain, in which reference TRBV5-1 and TRBJ2-2 provide the parts outside the CDR3, is KAGVTQTPRYLIKTRGQQVTLSCSPISGHRSVSWYQQTPGQGLQFLFEYFSETQRNKGNFPGRFSGRQFSNSRSEMNVSTLELGDSALYLCASSFSGTGTTGELFFGEGSRLTVL.

This rearrangement joins TRBV5-1 to TRBJ2-7; weak D call: TRBD1 (5 bases). V lost 2 bases to trimming and J lost 3 bases, with 12 bases between them. The germline V gene encodes CDR1 SGHRS and CDR2 YFSETQ. The CDR3 has 14 amino acids. The CDR3 sequence is CASSFWGKDYEQYF. CDR3 sequence (DNA): TGCGCCAGCAGCTTTTGGGGCAAAGACTACGAGCAGTACTTC.

This sequence joins TRBV6-1 and TRBJ2-7; the D call may be TRBD1 or TRBD2 (6 bases each). V lost 1 base, J lost 4 bases, and 17 bases lay in between. Germline-derived CDR1 and CDR2 are MNHNS and SASEGT. The CDR3 runs 16 residues. The CDR3 protein is CASSEGYFQGRYEQYF. The CDR3 DNA reads as TGTGCCAGCAGTGAAGGGTACTTCCAGGGGAGGTACGAGCAGTACTTC.

The chain recombines TRBV19 with TRBJ1-5; no firm D call. The CDR3 loop spans 13 amino acids. Trimming removed 6 bases at V and 7 bases at J, with 13 bases between. CDR1 is LNHDA, CDR2 SQIVND, per germline (reference sequence). The CDR3 protein is CASSVRVWQPQHF. The DNA of the CDR3 is TGTGCCAGTAGCGTTAGGGTCTGGCAGCCCCAGCATTTT.

CDR3 bases: TGTGCCTGGCGACAGGGGGCGACCTATGGCTACACCTTC. It translates to CAWRQGATYGYTF. The genes are TRBV30 and TRBJ1-2; 10 bases are a match to TRBD1. CDR3 length: 13 amino acids. After removal of 5 bases from V and 4 bases from J, the junction contained 4 bases not matched to a gene. Germline V lookup: CDR1 GTSNPN, CDR2 SVGIG (reference sequence).

The chain uses TRBV30 and TRBJ1-1, with TRBD1 matching over 7 bases. Germline trimming cut 2 bases from V and 5 bases from J; bases unmatched to any gene: 8. The germline CDR1 and CDR2 sequences are GTSNPN and SVGIG (reference sequence). The CDR3 covers 14 residues. CDR3 nucleotides: TGTGCCTGGAGTCGACGGGACAGATTTACTGAAGCTTTCTTT. It codes for CAWSRRDRFTEAFF.

The chain employs TRBV28 and TRBJ1-6, with unresolved D. The length of the CDR3 is 15 residues. CDR1 is MDHEN, CDR2 SYDVKM, per germline. Trimming stripped 3 bases from V and 7 bases from J, with 13 bases between. CDR3 DNA sequence: TGTGCCAGCAGTTTGGGTCAGACTCAGAATTCACCCCTCCACTTT. Its translation: CASSLGQTQNSPLHF. Full variable domain (rest looked up from reference TRBV28 and TRBJ1-6): DVKVTQSSRYLVKRTGEKVFLECVQDMDHENMFWYRQDPGLGLRLIYFSYDVKMKEKGDIPEGYSVSREKKERFSLILESASTNQTSMYLCASSLGQTQNSPLHFGNGTRLTVT.

This chain connects TRBV28 to TRBJ1-2, with TRBD1 matching over 9 bases. This CDR3 has 15 residues. V lost 6 bases and J lost 3; bases outside the gene matches: 8. CDR1 is MDHEN and CDR2 is SYDVKM in the germline V gene. The CDR3 region is CASRGGTGRYYGYTF. CDR3 bases: TGTGCCAGCAGGGGGGGGACAGGGCGTTACTATGGCTACACCTTC.

This chain links TRBV30 with TRBJ2-5; 7 nucleotides match TRBD1. The CDR3 length is 18 residues. The V and J ends lost 3 bases and 1 base, in that order; junction bases with no gene match: 17. In germline, CDR1 is GTSNPN, CDR2 SVGIG (reference sequence). The CDR3 reads CAWSARVCRTGSQETQYF. CDR3 sequence (DNA): TGTGCCTGGAGCGCAAGAGTATGTCGGACAGGATCCCAAGAGACCCAGTACTTC.

The chain is built from TRBV10-3 and TRBJ2-7; possible D gene TRBD2, 5 bases. The germline V gene has CDR1 ENHRY and CDR2 SYGVKD. Trimming cost V 0 bases and J 12 bases, with 12 bases left between them. The length of the CDR3 is 12 residues. The chain's CDR3 is CAISESRVTLYF. CDR3 sequence (DNA): TGTGCCATCAGTGAGTCGAGGGTAACGCTGTACTTC.

The chain recombines TRBV6-1 with TRBJ1-6, with D possibly matching TRBD1 (5 bases). Germline lookup yields CDR1 MNHNS and CDR2 SASEGT. The CDR3 is made up of 17 amino acids. V shed 4 bases and J shed 7 bases, with 20 bases lying between them. CDR3 loop: CASSGVRASALNSPLHF. CDR3 in DNA: TGTGCCAGCAGTGGGGTCAGGGCCTCCGCGTTGAATTCACCCCTCCACTTT.

The V call is TRBV28, the J call TRBJ2-6; D call uncertain. The V and J ends lost 6 bases and 1 base respectively, with 7 bases between them. The CDR3 is 14 residues long. Germline CDR1 reads MDHEN; CDR2 reads SYDVKM. The CDR3: CASRGRSGANVLTF. The DNA for the CDR3 is TGTGCCAGCAGAGGCCGGTCTGGGGCCAACGTCCTGACTTTC. Using reference TRBV28 and TRBJ2-6 for the parts outside the CDR3, the full variable domain is DVKVTQSSRYLVKRTGEKVFLECVQDMDHENMFWYRQDPGLGLRLIYFSYDVKMKEKGDIPEGYSVSREKKERFSLILESASTNQTSMYLCASRGRSGANVLTFGAGSRLTVL.

The J gene is TRBJ2-2, the V gene TRBV5-1; D remains ambiguous. Between the trimmed V and J ends, which lost 0 bases and 9 bases, there was a span of 18 bases. The CDR3 spans 16 residues. Germline CDR1 and CDR2: SGHRS and YFSETQ. CDR3 sequence: CASSLVGLAGERELFF. The CDR3, as DNA: TGCGCCAGCAGCTTGGTTGGATTAGCAGGCGAAAGGGAGCTGTTTTTT.

The rearrangement joins TRBV18 to TRBJ2-6; the D call may be TRBD1 or TRBD2 (5 bases each). V lost 6 bases and J 0 bases, leaving 15 bases between the germline ends. CDR1 is KGHSH and CDR2 is LQKENI in the germline V gene. The CDR3 is 17 amino acids. CDR3 sequence reads: CASSRDRAHSGANVLTF. As DNA, the CDR3 is TGTGCCAGCTCCCGGGACCGCGCACACTCTGGGGCCAACGTCCTGACTTTC.

The chain couples TRBV28 to TRBJ2-1, with no clear D. CDR1 MDHEN and CDR2 SYDVKM come from the germline V gene. The CDR3 has 14 residues. The V and J ends lost 5 bases and 6 bases respectively, with 14 bases between them. The CDR3 here is CASSPRAFFNEQFF. In DNA, the CDR3 is TGTGCCAGCAGTCCACGGGCCTTCTTCAATGAGCAGTTCTTC.